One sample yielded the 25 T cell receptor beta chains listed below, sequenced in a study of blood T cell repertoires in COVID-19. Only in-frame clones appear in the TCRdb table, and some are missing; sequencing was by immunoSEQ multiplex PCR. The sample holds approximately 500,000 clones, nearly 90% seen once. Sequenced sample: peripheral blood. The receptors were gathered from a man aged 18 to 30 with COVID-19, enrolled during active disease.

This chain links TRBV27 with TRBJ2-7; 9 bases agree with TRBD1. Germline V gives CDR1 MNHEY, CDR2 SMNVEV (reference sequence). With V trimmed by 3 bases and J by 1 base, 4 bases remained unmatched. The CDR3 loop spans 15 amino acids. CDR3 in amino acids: CASSFTGTGSYEQYF. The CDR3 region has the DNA TGTGCCAGCAGTTTCACCGGGACAGGGTCCTACGAGCAGTACTTC.

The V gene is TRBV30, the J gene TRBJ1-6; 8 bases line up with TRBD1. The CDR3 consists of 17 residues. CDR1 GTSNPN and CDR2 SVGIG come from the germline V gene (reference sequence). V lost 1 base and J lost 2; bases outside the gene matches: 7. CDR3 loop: CAWSDWDRPTYNSPLHF. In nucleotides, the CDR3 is TGTGCCTGGAGTGACTGGGACAGGCCAACCTATAATTCACCCCTCCACTTT.

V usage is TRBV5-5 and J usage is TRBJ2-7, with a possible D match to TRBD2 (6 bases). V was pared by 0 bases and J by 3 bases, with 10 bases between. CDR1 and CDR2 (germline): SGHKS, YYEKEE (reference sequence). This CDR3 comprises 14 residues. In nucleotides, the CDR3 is TGTGCCAGCAGCTTGGGGGCGGGAAACTACGAGCAGTACTTC. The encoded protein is CASSLGAGNYEQYF.

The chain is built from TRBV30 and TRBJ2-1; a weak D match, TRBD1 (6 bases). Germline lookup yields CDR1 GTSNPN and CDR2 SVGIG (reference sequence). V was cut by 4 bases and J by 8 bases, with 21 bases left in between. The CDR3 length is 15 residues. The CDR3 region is CAWKKTGSGFDEQFF. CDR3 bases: TGTGCCTGGAAAAAAACAGGGTCCGGGTTCGATGAGCAGTTCTTC.

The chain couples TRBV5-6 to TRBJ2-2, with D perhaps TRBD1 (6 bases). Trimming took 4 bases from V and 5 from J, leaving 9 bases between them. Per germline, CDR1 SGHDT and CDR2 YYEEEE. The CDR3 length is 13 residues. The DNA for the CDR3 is TGTGCCAGCAGCCCCGGACAGACCGGGGAGCTGTTTTTT. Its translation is CASSPGQTGELFF.

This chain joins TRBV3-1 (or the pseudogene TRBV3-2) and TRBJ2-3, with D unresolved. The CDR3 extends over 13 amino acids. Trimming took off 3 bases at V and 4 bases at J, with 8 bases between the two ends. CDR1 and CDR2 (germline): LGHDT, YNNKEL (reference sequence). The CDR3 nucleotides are TGTGCCAGCAGCCACACTGAGGCAGATACGCAGTATTTT. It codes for CASSHTEADTQYF.

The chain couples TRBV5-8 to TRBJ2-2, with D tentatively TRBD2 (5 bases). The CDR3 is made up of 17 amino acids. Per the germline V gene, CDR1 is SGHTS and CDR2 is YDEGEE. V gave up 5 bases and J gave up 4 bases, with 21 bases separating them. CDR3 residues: CASRQRTSPKGTGELFF. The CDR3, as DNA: TGTGCCAGCAGGCAGCGGACCTCTCCGAAGGGCACCGGGGAGCTGTTTTTT.

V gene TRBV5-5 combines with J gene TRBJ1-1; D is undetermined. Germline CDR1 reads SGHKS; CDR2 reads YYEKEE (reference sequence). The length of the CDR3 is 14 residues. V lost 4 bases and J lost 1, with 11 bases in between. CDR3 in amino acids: CASSVAGENTEAFF. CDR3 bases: TGTGCCAGCAGCGTCGCCGGGGAGAACACTGAAGCTTTCTTT.

In DNA, the CDR3 is TGTGCCAGCAGCTTATTGAGCTCTGGAAACACCATATATTTT. Protein: CASSLLSSGNTIYF. This rearrangement joins TRBV7-9 to TRBJ1-3, with unresolved D. Germline loops: CDR1 SEHNR, CDR2 FQNEAQ (reference sequence). This CDR3 comprises 14 residues. Between the trimmed V and J ends, which lost 2 bases and 0 bases, there was a span of 5 bases.

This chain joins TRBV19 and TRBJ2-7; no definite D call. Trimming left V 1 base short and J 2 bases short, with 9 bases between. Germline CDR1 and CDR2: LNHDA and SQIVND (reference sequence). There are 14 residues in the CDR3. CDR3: CASSIAAAPYEQYF. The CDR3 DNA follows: TGTGCCAGTAGTATAGCGGCGGCTCCCTACGAGCAGTACTTC.

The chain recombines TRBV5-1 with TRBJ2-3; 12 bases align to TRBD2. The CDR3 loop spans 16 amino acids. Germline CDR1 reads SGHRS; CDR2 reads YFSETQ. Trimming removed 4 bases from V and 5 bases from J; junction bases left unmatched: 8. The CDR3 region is CASSVWTSGDRDTQYF. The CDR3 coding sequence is TGCGCCAGCAGCGTTTGGACTAGCGGGGACCGAGATACGCAGTATTTT.

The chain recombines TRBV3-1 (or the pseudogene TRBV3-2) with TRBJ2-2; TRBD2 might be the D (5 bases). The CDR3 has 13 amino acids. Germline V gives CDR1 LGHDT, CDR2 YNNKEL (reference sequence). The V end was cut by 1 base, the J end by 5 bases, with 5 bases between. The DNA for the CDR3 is TGTGCCAGCAGCCAAGGAGGGACCGGGGAGCTGTTTTTT. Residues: CASSQGGTGELFF.

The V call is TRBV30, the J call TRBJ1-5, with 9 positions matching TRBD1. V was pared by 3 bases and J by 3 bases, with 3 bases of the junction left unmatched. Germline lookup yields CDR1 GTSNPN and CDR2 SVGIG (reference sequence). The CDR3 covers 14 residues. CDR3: CAWRGTGNNQPQHF. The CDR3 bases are TGTGCCTGGAGGGGGACAGGGAACAATCAGCCCCAGCATTTT.

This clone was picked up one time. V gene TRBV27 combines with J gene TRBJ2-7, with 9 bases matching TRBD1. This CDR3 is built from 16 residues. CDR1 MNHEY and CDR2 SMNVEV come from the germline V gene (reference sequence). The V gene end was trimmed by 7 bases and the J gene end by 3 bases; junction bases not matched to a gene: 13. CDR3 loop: CASIQSPGTGYYEQYF. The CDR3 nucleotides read TGTGCCAGCATTCAAAGTCCCGGGACAGGGTACTACGAGCAGTACTTC.

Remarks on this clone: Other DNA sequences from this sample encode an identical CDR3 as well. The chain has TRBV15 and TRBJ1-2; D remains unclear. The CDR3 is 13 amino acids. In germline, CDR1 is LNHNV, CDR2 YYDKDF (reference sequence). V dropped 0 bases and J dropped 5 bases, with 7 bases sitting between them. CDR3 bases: TGTGCCACCAGCAGAGATCGCGAATATGGCTACACCTTC. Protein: CATSRDREYGYTF.

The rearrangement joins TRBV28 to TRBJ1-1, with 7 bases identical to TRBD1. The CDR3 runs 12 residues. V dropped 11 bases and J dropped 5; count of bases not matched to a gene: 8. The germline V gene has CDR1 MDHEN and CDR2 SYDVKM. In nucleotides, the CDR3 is TGTGCCGGTAGGGGGCGGTGGACTGAAGCTTTCTTT. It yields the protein CAGRGRWTEAFF.

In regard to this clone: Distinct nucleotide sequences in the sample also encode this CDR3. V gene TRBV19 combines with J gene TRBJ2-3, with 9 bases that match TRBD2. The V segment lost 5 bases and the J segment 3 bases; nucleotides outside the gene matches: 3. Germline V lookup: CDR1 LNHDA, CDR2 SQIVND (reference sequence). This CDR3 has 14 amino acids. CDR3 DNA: TGTGCCAGTAGTTTCAGCGGGGGGACAGATACGCAGTATTTT. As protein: CASSFSGGTDTQYF.

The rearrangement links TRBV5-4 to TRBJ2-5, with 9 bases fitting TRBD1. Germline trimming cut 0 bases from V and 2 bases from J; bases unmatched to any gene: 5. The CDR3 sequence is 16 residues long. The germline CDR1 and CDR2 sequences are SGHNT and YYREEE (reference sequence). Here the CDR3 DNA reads TGTGCCAGCAGCTTGGGTGGGACAGGGCTACAAGAGACCCAGTACTTC. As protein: CASSLGGTGLQETQYF.

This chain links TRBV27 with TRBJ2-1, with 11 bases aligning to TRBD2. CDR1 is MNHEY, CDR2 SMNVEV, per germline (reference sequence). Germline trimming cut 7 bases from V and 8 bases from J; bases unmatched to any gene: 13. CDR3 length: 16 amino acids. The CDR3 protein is CASTIGSTSGVHEQFF. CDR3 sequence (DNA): TGTGCCAGCACTATAGGATCGACTAGCGGGGTCCATGAGCAGTTCTTC.

The CDR3 spells CASSRDRGDEQYF. CDR3 coding DNA: TGTGCCAGCAGCCGAGACAGGGGTGACGAGCAGTACTTC. The J gene is TRBJ2-7, the V gene TRBV2, with 8 bases aligning to TRBD1. Looked up from germline, CDR1 is SNHLY and CDR2 is FYNNEI. V dropped 6 bases and J dropped 5; count of bases not matched to a gene: 6. The CDR3 runs to 13 residues.

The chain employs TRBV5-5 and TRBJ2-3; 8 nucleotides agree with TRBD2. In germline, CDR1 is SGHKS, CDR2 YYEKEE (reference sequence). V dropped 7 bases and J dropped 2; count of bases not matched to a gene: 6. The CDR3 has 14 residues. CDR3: CASANGGATDTQYF. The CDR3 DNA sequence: TGTGCCAGCGCCAACGGGGGGGCCACAGATACGCAGTATTTT.

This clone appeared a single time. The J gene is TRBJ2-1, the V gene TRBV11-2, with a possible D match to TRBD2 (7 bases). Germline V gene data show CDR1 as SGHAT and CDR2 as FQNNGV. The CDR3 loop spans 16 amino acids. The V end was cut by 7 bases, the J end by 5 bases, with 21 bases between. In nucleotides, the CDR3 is TGTGCCAGCAACACAGGGAGGGGATACAGCCACAATGAGCAGTTCTTC. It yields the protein CASNTGRGYSHNEQFF.

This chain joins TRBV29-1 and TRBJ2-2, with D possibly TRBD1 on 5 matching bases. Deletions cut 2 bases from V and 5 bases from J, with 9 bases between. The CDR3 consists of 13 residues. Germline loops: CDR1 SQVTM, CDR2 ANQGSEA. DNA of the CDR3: TGCAGCGTTGAAAGCAGGGTAACCGGGGAGCTGTTTTTT. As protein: CSVESRVTGELFF.

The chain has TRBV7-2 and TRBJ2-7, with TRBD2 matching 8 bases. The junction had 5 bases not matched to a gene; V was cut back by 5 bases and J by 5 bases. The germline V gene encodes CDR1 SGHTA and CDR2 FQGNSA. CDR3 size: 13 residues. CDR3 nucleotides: TGTGCCAGCAGCGGTAGCGGGGCCGACGAGCAGTACTTC. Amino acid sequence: CASSGSGADEQYF.

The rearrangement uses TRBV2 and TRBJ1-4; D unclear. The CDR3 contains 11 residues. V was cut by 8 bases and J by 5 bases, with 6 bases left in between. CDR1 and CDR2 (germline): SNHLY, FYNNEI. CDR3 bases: TGTGCCAGCTATTTCAATGAAAAACTGTTTTTT. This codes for CASYFNEKLFF.